A single T cell receptor beta chain is shown here with its context. Antigen: not known. The CDR3 spans 13 residues. The germline gives CDR1 SQVTM, CDR2 ANQGSEA. Trimming at V came to 3 bases and at J to 8 bases, leaving 6 bases not matched to a gene. This specimen belongs to a study of glioma-infiltrating T cells after dendritic cell vaccination. Broader study findings: Only a small number of patients had complete blood and tumor samples. Patients with more pretreatment TILs had longer time to progression and survival.

None of the glioblastoma patients had an isocitrate dehydrogenase mutation. Amplification used 60 V beta primers and 13 J beta primers. The repertoire was sequenced with immunoSEQ multiplex PCR; TCRdb's copy has only in-frame clones and lacks some. The table lists over 80,000 clones, about 87% of them singletons. This chain uses TRBV29-1 with TRBJ1-2; TRBD1 matches 10 bases. The receptor's source is a human donor with glioblastoma. The material was blood, obtained before dendritic cell vaccination. The CDR3 loop reads CSVEPGQGTGYTF. The CDR3 DNA reads as TGCAGCGTTGAGCCGGGACAGGGGACCGGCTACACCTTC.